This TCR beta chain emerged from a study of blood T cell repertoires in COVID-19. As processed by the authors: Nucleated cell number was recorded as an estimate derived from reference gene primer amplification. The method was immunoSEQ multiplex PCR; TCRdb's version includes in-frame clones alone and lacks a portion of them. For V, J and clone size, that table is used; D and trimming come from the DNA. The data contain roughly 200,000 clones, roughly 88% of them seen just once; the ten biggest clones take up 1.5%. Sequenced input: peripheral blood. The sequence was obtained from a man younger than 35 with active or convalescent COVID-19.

CDR3 protein: CASRLVGGNVGEQYF. DNA of the CDR3: TGTGCAAGTCGCCTGGTGGGAGGTAACGTCGGCGAGCAGTACTTC. The chain carries TRBV12-2 and TRBJ2-7; TRBD2, the D gene given by the table, was not confirmed from the DNA. TRBV12-2 is a listed pseudogene. The CDR3 is 15 residues long.